This T cell receptor (beta chain) appears in the sequencing data of a study of identical twins. This clonotype has only a few counts. Its matching antigen is unknown. General observations from the study: Part of the zero-insertion signal could reflect confounding by invariant MAIT and iNKT cells.

cDNA carried unique molecular identifiers, and a universal primer site was added by template switching. MiXCR, applied by TCRdb to the 5' RACE reads, yields one record per CDR3 protein. The sample contains about 690,000 distinct CDR3 sequences, around 5.7% of which appear only once. The origin of this receptor is a man younger than 35 in good health. The sample consisted of naive T cells sorted from blood.

In DNA, the CDR3 is TGTGCCAGCAGCTTGGAACGGTCCTCCTACGAGCAGTACGTC. Its protein is CASSLERSSYEQYV. V is TRBV5-5 and J is TRBJ2-7; no clear D. This CDR3 is built from 14 residues. Per germline, CDR1 SGHKS and CDR2 YYEKEE (reference sequence). Trimming shortened V by 0 bases and J by 0 bases, and 7 bases separated the two germline ends.